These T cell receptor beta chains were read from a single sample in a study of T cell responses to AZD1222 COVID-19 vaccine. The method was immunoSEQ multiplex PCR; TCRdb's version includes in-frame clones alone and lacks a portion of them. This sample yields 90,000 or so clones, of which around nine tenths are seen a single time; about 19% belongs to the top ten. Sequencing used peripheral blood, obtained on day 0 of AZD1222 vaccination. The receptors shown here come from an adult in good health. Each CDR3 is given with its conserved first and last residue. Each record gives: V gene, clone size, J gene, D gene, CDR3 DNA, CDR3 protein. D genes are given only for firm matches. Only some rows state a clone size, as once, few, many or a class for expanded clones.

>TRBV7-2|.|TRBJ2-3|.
TGTGCCAGCAGCTTATGGGGGGATACGCAGTATTTT
CASSLWGDTQYF
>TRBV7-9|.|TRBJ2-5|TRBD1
TGTGCCAGCAGCCCGACAGGGGGAGAGACCCAGTACTTC
CASSPTGGETQYF
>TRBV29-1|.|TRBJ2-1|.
TGCGGCATCAAGTCGGGGAGGTCCAATGAGCAGTTCTTC
CGIKSGRSNEQFF
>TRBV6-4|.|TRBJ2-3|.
TGTGCCAGCAGTGACGAGGAATCAGATACGCAGTATTTT
CASSDEESDTQYF
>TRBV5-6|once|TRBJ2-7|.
TGTGCCAGCAGCGCCCCCTACGAGCAGTACTTC
CASSAPYEQYF
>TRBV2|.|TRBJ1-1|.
TGTGCCAGCAGCCGCACTGGAAGTACTGAAGCTTTCTTT
CASSRTGSTEAFF
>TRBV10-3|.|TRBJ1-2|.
TGTGCCATCAGTGAGGCAGGGAGCTATGGCTACACCTTC
CAISEAGSYGYTF
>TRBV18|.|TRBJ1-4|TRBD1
TGTGCCAGCTCACCACAGGACAGGGGAAGCGAAAAACTGTTTTTT
CASSPQDRGSEKLFF
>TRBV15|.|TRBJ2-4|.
TGTGCCACCAGCAGAGATAGTAACAGCTACCTGCTAGCCAAAAACATTCAGTACTTC
CATSRDSNSYLLAKNIQYF
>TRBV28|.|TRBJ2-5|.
TGTGCCAGCAGTCCCCGGGGCGCGGCCGACGAGACCCAGTACTTC
CASSPRGAADETQYF
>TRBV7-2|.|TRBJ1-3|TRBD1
TGTGCCAGCAGCTTAGCGGGACAGGGAAACACCATATATTTT
CASSLAGQGNTIYF
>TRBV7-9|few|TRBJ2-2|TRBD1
TGTGCCAGCAGTATTGGGACAGCGAACACCGGGGAGCTGTTTTTT
CASSIGTANTGELFF
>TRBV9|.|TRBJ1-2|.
TGTGCCAGCAGCGCCTCTTTAGGGGAGGCTAACTATGGCTACACCTTC
CASSASLGEANYGYTF
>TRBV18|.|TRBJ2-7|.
TGTGCCAGCTCACCCGGAGGGGGGTTCTCCTACGAGCAGTACTTC
CASSPGGGFSYEQYF
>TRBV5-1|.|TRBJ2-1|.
TGCGCCAGCAGCGCATACAATGAGCAGTTCTTC
CASSAYNEQFF
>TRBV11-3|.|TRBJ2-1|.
TGTGCCAGCAGCTCCCGTACGGGGGACAATGAGCAGTTCTTC
CASSSRTGDNEQFF
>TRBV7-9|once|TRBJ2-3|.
TGTGCCAGCAGCTTACCTTTAGGGACGGAGACAGATACGCAGTATTTT
CASSLPLGTETDTQYF
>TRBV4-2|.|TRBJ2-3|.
TGTGCCAGCAGCCAAGGGTCCCCCACTAATACGCAGTATTTT
CASSQGSPTNTQYF
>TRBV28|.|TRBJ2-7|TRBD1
TGTGCCACGACAGGGGGGAAATACGAGCAGTACTTC
CATTGGKYEQYF
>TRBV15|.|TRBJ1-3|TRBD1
TGTGCCACCAGCAGGGGCAGGACAGGGTCTGGAAACACCATATATTTT
CATSRGRTGSGNTIYF